This T cell receptor (beta chain) was sequenced in a study of blood T cell repertoires in COVID-19. Turning to the study itself: Samples representing acute and convalescent COVID-19 were sourced from the United States, Italy and Spain. PBMCs, B-cell-depleted T cells, or T cells provided the cDNA or gDNA that made up the material.

Germline V gene sequence: CDR1 PRHDT, CDR2 FYEKMQ (reference sequence). This CDR3 is built from 15 residues. The V segment lost 3 bases and the J segment 0 bases; nucleotides outside the gene matches: 3. The Seattle patients joined while their infection was active and were tracked longitudinally afterward. Per the original methods: Nucleated cell number was recorded as an estimate derived from reference gene primer amplification. Data came from immunoSEQ multiplex PCR; TCRdb stores just in-frame clones and leaves some out. D and trimming were read from the DNA, whereas the V and J calls and clone size are those reported in that table. The sample gives roughly 380,000 clones, more than 70% of which show up once; 3.9% is in the top ten.

This clonotype was sampled from a woman aged 55-70 years with COVID-19, enrolled during active disease. The V call is TRBV13, the J call TRBJ2-3; 7 nucleotides match TRBD2. The sequencing sample was made of peripheral blood. The CDR3 DNA is TGTGCCAGCAGCTTGTCTAGCGGAAGCACAGATACGCAGTATTTT. It translates to CASSLSSGSTDTQYF.